One sample yielded the 21 T cell receptor beta chains listed below, sequenced in a study of technical replicates of blood from several donors. Assay used: immunoSEQ multiplex PCR; TCRdb lists only in-frame clones, some missing. Of 65,000 to 95,000 clones in the sample, just over 90% were seen once. The sample taken for sequencing was T cells isolated from PBMCs. The receptor source for this set is a human donor in good health.

J is TRBJ2-2 and V is TRBV11-2, with TRBD1 as a possible D gene (6 bases). Trimming took 3 bases from V and 1 from J, leaving 9 bases between them. Germline CDR1 and CDR2: SGHAT and FQNNGV. The CDR3 has 15 residues. The CDR3 nucleotides are TGTGCCAGCAGCTTCGTACAGGGGAACACCGGGGAGCTGTTTTTT. The encoded protein is CASSFVQGNTGELFF.

The chain is built from TRBV7-9 and TRBJ2-3; 10 positions match TRBD2. V lost 8 bases and J lost 6; bases outside the gene matches: 11. Looked up from germline, CDR1 is SEHNR and CDR2 is FQNEAQ (reference sequence). The CDR3 has 15 residues. CDR3 sequence reads: CASPLGLAEGDTQYF. The CDR3 DNA sequence: TGTGCCAGCCCTCTTGGACTAGCGGAAGGGGATACGCAGTATTTT.

As for this clone: The sample holds other DNA sequences that translate to the same CDR3. The rearrangement uses TRBV7-6 and TRBJ1-1, with 8 bases that match TRBD1. The V segment lost 4 bases and the J segment 0 bases; nucleotides outside the gene matches: 4. This CDR3 has 15 residues. Germline values: CDR1 SGHVS, CDR2 FNYEAQ. The CDR3 sequence: CASSSGQGMNTEAFF. The CDR3 nucleotides are TGTGCCAGCAGCTCAGGACAGGGAATGAACACTGAAGCTTTCTTT.

V and J are TRBV4-1 and TRBJ1-2, with D hard to call. V lost 4 bases, J lost 6 bases, and 18 bases lay in between. The CDR3 is 15 amino acids. Per the germline V gene, CDR1 is MGHRA and CDR2 is YSYEKL. CDR3 sequence (DNA): TGCGCCAGCAGCCGAAACCGAGGGTCGGAACATGGCTACACCTTC. This translates into CASSRNRGSEHGYTF.

The chain has TRBV7-2 and TRBJ2-3; the D gene is possibly TRBD2 (5 bases). Germline CDR1 reads SGHTA; CDR2 reads FQGNSA. The germline V and J ends were trimmed by 8 bases and 1 base, with 16 bases remaining between them. The CDR3 has 15 amino acids. The CDR3 loop reads CASGPWARGTDTQYF. CDR3 sequence (DNA): TGTGCCAGCGGGCCCTGGGCGCGGGGCACAGATACGCAGTATTTT. The whole variable domain, remainder taken from reference TRBV7-2 and TRBJ2-3, is GAGVSQSPSNKVTEKGKDVELRCDPISGHTALYWYRQSLGQGLEFLIYFQGNSAPDKSGLPSDRFSAERTGGSVSTLTIQRTQQEDSAVYLCASGPWARGTDTQYFGPGTRLTVL.

This chain links TRBV13 with TRBJ2-1, with 9 bases that match TRBD1. V shed 5 bases and J 8 bases; nucleotides not matched to a gene: 7. CDR1 is PRHDT, CDR2 FYEKMQ, per germline (reference sequence). The CDR3 runs 14 residues. The CDR3 region has the DNA TGTGCCAGCAGCCGTCGACAGGGGGGGGATGAGCAGTTCTTC. Encoded protein: CASSRRQGGDEQFF.

The J gene is TRBJ2-1, the V gene TRBV29-1, with unresolved D. V lost 8 bases and J lost 6, with 8 bases in between. The germline V gene has CDR1 SQVTM and CDR2 ANQGSEA. The CDR3 has 10 residues. The DNA of the CDR3 is TGCAGCTTTTACAGCAATGAGCAGTTCTTC. Amino acids: CSFYSNEQFF.

The CDR3 here is CASSLPGQSLWNEQFF. The DNA of the CDR3 is TGTGCCAGCAGCTTACCGGGACAGAGCCTTTGGAATGAGCAGTTCTTC. This chain joins TRBV11-3 and TRBJ2-1; 7 bases agree with TRBD1. Germline V gene data show CDR1 as SGHNT and CDR2 as YENEEA. The CDR3 is made up of 16 amino acids. V lost 2 bases to trimming and J lost 7 bases; unmatched junction nucleotides: 11.

The chain couples TRBV19 to TRBJ2-1, with 7 bases fitting TRBD1. The CDR3 sequence is 14 residues long. The junction had 8 bases not matched to a gene; V was cut back by 8 bases and J by 4 bases. Per the germline V gene, CDR1 is LNHDA and CDR2 is SQIVND (reference sequence). The CDR3 loop reads CASQDRWGYNEQFF. DNA for the CDR3: TGTGCCAGTCAGGACAGGTGGGGGTACAATGAGCAGTTCTTC. The complete variable domain, with remaining parts taken from reference TRBV19 and TRBJ2-1, reads DGGITQSPKYLFRKEGQNVTLSCEQNLNHDAMYWYRQDPGQGLRLIYYSQIVNDFQKGDIAEGYSVSREKKESFPLTVTSAQKNPTAFYLCASQDRWGYNEQFFGPGTRLTVL.

The gene calls are TRBV27 and TRBJ2-7, with 8 bases that match TRBD1. V trimming: 6 bases; J trimming: 6 bases; junction bases outside the gene matches: 10. The CDR3 runs 14 residues. Germline V gene data show CDR1 as MNHEY and CDR2 as SMNVEV (reference sequence). In nucleotides, the CDR3 is TGTGCCAGCAGCCTGGGTGCAGGGGGCGGCGAGCAGTACTTC. Translated: CASSLGAGGGEQYF.

This clone was detected only once. The chain joins TRBV2 to TRBJ1-2; D is perhaps TRBD1 (5 bases). The CDR3 is 14 residues long. Germline CDR1 reads SNHLY; CDR2 reads FYNNEI. V was cut by 7 bases and J by 2 bases, with 14 bases left in between. CDR3 DNA sequence: TGTGCCAGCAATCCGGGGGACGGAAACTATGGCTACACCTTC. This gives the protein CASNPGDGNYGYTF.

V is TRBV5-6 and J is TRBJ2-7, with TRBD2 matching 9 bases. V was pared by 0 bases and J by 3 bases, with 1 base of the junction left unmatched. Germline V gene data show CDR1 as SGHDT and CDR2 as YYEEEE. The CDR3 sequence is 14 residues long. Here the CDR3 DNA reads TGTGCCAGCAGCTTGGCTAGCGGGATCTACGAGCAGTACTTC. Its translation is CASSLASGIYEQYF.

This clone was found once. V usage is TRBV12-1 and J usage is TRBJ2-5; the table names TRBD2, a call not compared with the DNA. TRBV12-1 is given as a pseudogene. The CDR3 runs to 17 residues. The CDR3 reads CASSWGLAGDGQETQYF. CDR3 in DNA: TGTGCCAGCAGCTGGGGACTAGCGGGAGATGGGCAAGAGACCCAGTACTTC.

The chain links TRBV9 to TRBJ2-3; D is ambiguous. V shed 0 bases and J shed 2 bases, with 13 bases lying between them. The germline CDR1 and CDR2 sequences are SGDLS and YYNGEE. The CDR3 is 16 amino acids. The CDR3 loop reads CASSVGVSFATDTQYF. The CDR3 bases are TGTGCCAGCAGCGTAGGAGTTAGCTTTGCCACAGATACGCAGTATTTT.

The gene calls are TRBV4-1 and TRBJ2-1; D gene ambiguous. The CDR3 covers 15 residues. Trimming cost V 0 bases and J 1 base, with 7 bases left between them. Germline values: CDR1 MGHRA, CDR2 YSYEKL. The CDR3 nucleotides are TGCGCCAGCAGCCAAGATAGTAATTCCTACAATGAGCAGTTCTTC. Its protein product is CASSQDSNSYNEQFF.

V is TRBV28 and J is TRBJ1-4; D remains unclear. The CDR3 runs 11 residues. V lost 6 bases and J 6 bases, leaving 5 bases between the germline ends. Germline V CDR1 and CDR2: MDHEN, SYDVKM. The DNA of the CDR3 is TGTGCCAGCAGCCTTTATGAAAAACTGTTTTTT. Amino acids: CASSLYEKLFF.

V is TRBV4-1 and J is TRBJ2-7, with D uncertain. V was cut by 1 base and J by 0 bases, with 7 bases left in between. This CDR3 region has 14 residues. The germline V gene has CDR1 MGHRA and CDR2 YSYEKL. Here the CDR3 DNA reads TGCGCCAGCAGCCAAGTCGGTTCCTCCTACGAGCAGTACTTC. Translating it yields CASSQVGSSYEQYF.

The chain links TRBV5-4 to TRBJ2-3; D remains ambiguous. Per germline, CDR1 SGHNT and CDR2 YYREEE (reference sequence). Trimming took 4 bases from V and 4 from J, leaving 10 bases between them. This CDR3 has 13 amino acids. The CDR3 bases are TGTGCCAGCAGCGTGACTTTGCCAGATACGCAGTATTTT. It yields the protein CASSVTLPDTQYF.

The rearrangement links TRBV19 to TRBJ2-7; the D is unclear. Germline loops: CDR1 LNHDA, CDR2 SQIVND (reference sequence). The CDR3 is made up of 13 amino acids. V shed 5 bases and J shed 0 bases, with 8 bases lying between them. The CDR3 protein is CASSREVSYEQYF. The DNA for the CDR3 is TGTGCCAGTAGTCGAGAGGTCTCCTACGAGCAGTACTTC.

The chain carries TRBV5-1 and TRBJ2-1, with D possibly being TRBD1 (6 bases). The CDR3 runs 13 residues. V lost 0 bases, J lost 8 bases, and 9 bases lay in between. Germline CDR1 reads SGHRS; CDR2 reads YFSETQ. The CDR3 protein is CASSLVGGHEQFF. DNA for the CDR3: TGCGCCAGCAGCTTGGTTGGGGGCCATGAGCAGTTCTTC.

The chain carries TRBV27 and TRBJ1-5, with TRBD1 as a possible D gene (5 bases). This CDR3 is 16 amino acids long. The germline V gene encodes CDR1 MNHEY and CDR2 SMNVEV (reference sequence). Deletions cut 0 bases from V and 2 bases from J, with 11 bases between. The CDR3 loop is CASSLSGGFGNQPQHF. The CDR3 coding sequence is TGTGCCAGCAGTTTATCGGGGGGTTTTGGCAATCAGCCCCAGCATTTT.